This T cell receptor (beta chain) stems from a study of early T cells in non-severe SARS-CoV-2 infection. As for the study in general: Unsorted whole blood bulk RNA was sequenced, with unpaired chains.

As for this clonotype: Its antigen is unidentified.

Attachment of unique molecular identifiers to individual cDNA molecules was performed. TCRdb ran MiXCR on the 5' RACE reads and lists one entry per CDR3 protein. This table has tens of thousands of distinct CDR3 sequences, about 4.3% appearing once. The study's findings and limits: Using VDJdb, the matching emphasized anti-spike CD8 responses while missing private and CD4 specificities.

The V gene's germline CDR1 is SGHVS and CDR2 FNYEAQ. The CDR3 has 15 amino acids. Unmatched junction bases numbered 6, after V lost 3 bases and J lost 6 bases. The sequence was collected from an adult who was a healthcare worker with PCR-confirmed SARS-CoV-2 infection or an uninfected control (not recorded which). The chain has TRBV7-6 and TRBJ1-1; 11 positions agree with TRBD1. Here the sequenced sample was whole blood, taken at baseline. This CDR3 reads CASSFLSGQGAEAFF. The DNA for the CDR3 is TGTGCCAGCAGCTTTCTTTCGGGACAGGGGGCTGAAGCTTTCTTT.